These 13 T cell receptor beta chains share one sample of origin, sequenced in a study of blood T cell repertoires in COVID-19. Measured with immunoSEQ multiplex PCR; TCRdb has only the in-frame clones, and not every one. The data show roughly 340,000 clones, with 85% to 90% seen just once and 1% held by the top ten. The sample taken for sequencing was PBMCs or T cells enriched from blood (not recorded which). These receptor sequences come from a man aged 18 to 29 who had recovered from COVID-19.

The V and J genes are TRBV5-1 and TRBJ2-1, with 7 bases matching TRBD2. The germline V gene has CDR1 SGHRS and CDR2 YFSETQ. Unmatched junction bases numbered 11, after V lost 4 bases and J lost 4 bases. The CDR3 covers 16 residues. CDR3 DNA sequence: TGCGCCAGCAGCCCCCGCGGCGGGAGTTTGTACAATGAGCAGTTCTTC. This sequence encodes CASSPRGGSLYNEQFF.

J is TRBJ1-1 and V is TRBV4-1; weak D call: TRBD1 (5 bases). V lost 0 bases and J lost 4, with 12 bases in between. Germline V gene lookup returns CDR1 MGHRA and CDR2 YSYEKL. CDR3 length: 15 residues. This CDR3 is CASSQDGGAGTEAFF. The DNA for the CDR3 is TGCGCCAGCAGCCAAGACGGAGGGGCAGGCACTGAAGCTTTCTTT.

The CDR3 region has the DNA TGTGCCAGCAACCAGTACTCTGGGGCCAACGTCCTGACTTTC. Translation: CASNQYSGANVLTF. The chain joins TRBV7-2 to TRBJ2-6; D remains unclear. The germline gives CDR1 SGHTA, CDR2 FQGNSA. CDR3 length: 14 amino acids. Trimming took 7 bases from V and 0 from J, leaving 7 bases between them.

The CDR3 protein is CASSPRSGNQPQHF. CDR3 coding DNA: TGTGCCAGCAGTCCCCGGTCGGGCAATCAGCCCCAGCATTTT. This sequence joins TRBV28 and TRBJ1-5; D not certain. The CDR3 loop spans 14 amino acids. The ends were cut back, 5 bases at V and 2 bases at J, with 10 bases in the middle. Germline V gene lookup returns CDR1 MDHEN and CDR2 SYDVKM. Filled out from reference TRBV28 and TRBJ1-5, the complete variable domain reads DVKVTQSSRYLVKRTGEKVFLECVQDMDHENMFWYRQDPGLGLRLIYFSYDVKMKEKGDIPEGYSVSREKKERFSLILESASTNQTSMYLCASSPRSGNQPQHFGDGTRLSIL.

The chain is built from TRBV5-1 and TRBJ2-3; perhaps TRBD1 as D (5 bases). Germline values: CDR1 SGHRS, CDR2 YFSETQ. V lost 0 bases and J 1 base, leaving 15 bases between the germline ends. The CDR3 runs 17 residues. The CDR3 region has the DNA TGCGCCAGCAGCTTGGACTTCCCAGGGCTTGGCACAGATACGCAGTATTTT. Amino acid sequence: CASSLDFPGLGTDTQYF.

As regards this clone: A junction end diverges from the germline sequence, so it may reflect a read error. The V and J genes are TRBV19 and TRBJ2-7, with TRBD2 identical over 8 bases. Germline V gene sequence: CDR1 LNHDA, CDR2 SQIVND (reference sequence). The CDR3 is 16 amino acids. The CDR3 region is CASSIAKREIGDEQYF. Here the CDR3 DNA reads TGTGCCAGTAGTATAGCAAAGCGGGAGATTGGTGACGAGCAGTATTTC.

The rearrangement uses TRBV27 and TRBJ1-1, with D possibly TRBD1 on 6 matching bases. The CDR3 loop spans 14 amino acids. Trimming took off 6 bases at V and 2 bases at J, with 13 bases between the two ends. Germline V CDR1 and CDR2: MNHEY, SMNVEV (reference sequence). CDR3 in DNA: TGTGCCAGCAGCAGATCGACAGGCAACACTGAAGCTTTCTTT. The encoded protein is CASSRSTGNTEAFF.

This CDR3 is CACGAQETQYF. CDR3 nucleotide sequence: TGTGCTTGTGGGGCCCAAGAGACCCAGTACTTC. The chain employs TRBV7-9 and TRBJ2-5; TRBD1 is a possible D gene (5 bases). The CDR3 extends over 11 amino acids. Per the germline V gene, CDR1 is SEHNR and CDR2 is FQNEAQ (reference sequence).

This rearrangement joins TRBV27 to TRBJ2-7, with TRBD1 identical over 8 bases. V lost 6 bases and J lost 4; bases outside the gene matches: 5. The CDR3 is 13 amino acids. CDR1 MNHEY and CDR2 SMNVEV come from the germline V gene (reference sequence). CDR3 in DNA: TGTGCCAGCAGGCCTGGACAGGGTTACGAGCAGTACTTC. It translates to CASRPGQGYEQYF.

The V call is TRBV2, the J call TRBJ1-1; 8 positions match TRBD1. Germline loops: CDR1 SNHLY, CDR2 FYNNEI. The CDR3 length is 14 residues. Germline trimming cut 6 bases from V and 1 base from J; bases unmatched to any gene: 4. CDR3 residues: CASRVDRANTEAFF. The CDR3 coding sequence is TGTGCCAGCAGAGTGGACAGGGCGAACACTGAAGCTTTCTTT.

The chain couples TRBV7-2 to TRBJ1-2; the D gene is possibly TRBD1 (6 bases). The CDR3 is 15 amino acids. CDR1 SGHTA and CDR2 FQGNSA come from the germline V gene. V was trimmed by 1 base and J by 8 bases, leaving 17 bases between them. For the CDR3, the DNA is TGTGCCAGCAGCTTAGGAGGGCAGGGGAGAGGCGGCTACACCTTC. This gives the protein CASSLGGQGRGGYTF. Supplemented by reference TRBV7-2 and TRBJ1-2, the full variable domain reads GAGVSQSPSNKVTEKGKDVELRCDPISGHTALYWYRQSLGQGLEFLIYFQGNSAPDKSGLPSDRFSAERTGGSVSTLTIQRTQQEDSAVYLCASSLGGQGRGGYTFGSGTRLTVV.

This clone has a single count. This sequence joins TRBV7-3 and TRBJ2-3; 8 positions agree with TRBD2. V was clipped by 3 bases and J by 2 bases; unmatched bases: 4. The CDR3 sequence is 15 residues long. The germline gives CDR1 SGHTA, CDR2 FQGTGA. CDR3 coding DNA: TGTGCCAGCAGCTTCGGGCGGGGGGACACAGATACGCAGTATTTT. It specifies CASSFGRGDTDTQYF.

The CDR3: CASSATSGTGKDGYTF. For the CDR3, the DNA is TGTGCCAGCTCCGCAACCTCCGGGACAGGGAAAGACGGCTACACCTTC. The chain recombines TRBV18 with TRBJ1-2; TRBD1 matches 9 bases. J gave up 8 bases and V 6 bases, and 16 bases lay outside the gene matches. The V gene's germline CDR1 is KGHSH and CDR2 LQKENI. The CDR3 is 16 residues long.